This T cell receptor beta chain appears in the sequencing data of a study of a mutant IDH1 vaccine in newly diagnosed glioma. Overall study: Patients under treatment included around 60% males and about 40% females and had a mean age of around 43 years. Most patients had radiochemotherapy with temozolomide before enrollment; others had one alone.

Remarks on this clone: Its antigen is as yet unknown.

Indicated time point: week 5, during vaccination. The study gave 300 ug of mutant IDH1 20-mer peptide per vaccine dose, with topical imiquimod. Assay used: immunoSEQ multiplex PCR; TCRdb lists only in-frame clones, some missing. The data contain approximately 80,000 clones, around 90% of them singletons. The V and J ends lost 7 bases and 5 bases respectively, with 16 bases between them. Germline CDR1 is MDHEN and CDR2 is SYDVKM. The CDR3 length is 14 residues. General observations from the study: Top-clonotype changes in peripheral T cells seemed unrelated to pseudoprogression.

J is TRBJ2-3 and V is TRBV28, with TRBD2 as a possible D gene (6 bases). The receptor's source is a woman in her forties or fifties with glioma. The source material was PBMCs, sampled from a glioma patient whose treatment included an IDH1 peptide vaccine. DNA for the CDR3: TGTGCCAGCATAGCCGGGAGTGAGGGAGATACGCAGTATTTT. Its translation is CASIAGSEGDTQYF.